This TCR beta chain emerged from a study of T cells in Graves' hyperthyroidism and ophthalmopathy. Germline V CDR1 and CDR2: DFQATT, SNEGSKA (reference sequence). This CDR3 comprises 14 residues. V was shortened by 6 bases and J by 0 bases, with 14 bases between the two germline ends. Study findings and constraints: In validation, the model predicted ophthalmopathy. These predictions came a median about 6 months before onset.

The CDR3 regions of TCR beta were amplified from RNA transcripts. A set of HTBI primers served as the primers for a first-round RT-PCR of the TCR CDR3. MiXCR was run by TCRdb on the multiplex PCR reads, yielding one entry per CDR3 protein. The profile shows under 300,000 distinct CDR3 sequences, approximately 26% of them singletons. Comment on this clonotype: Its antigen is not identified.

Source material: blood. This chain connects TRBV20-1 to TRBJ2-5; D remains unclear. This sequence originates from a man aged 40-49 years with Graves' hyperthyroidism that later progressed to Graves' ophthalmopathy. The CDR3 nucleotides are TGCAGTGCCCCAGCCGAGGAAAACCAAGAGACCCAGTACTTC. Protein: CSAPAEENQETQYF.